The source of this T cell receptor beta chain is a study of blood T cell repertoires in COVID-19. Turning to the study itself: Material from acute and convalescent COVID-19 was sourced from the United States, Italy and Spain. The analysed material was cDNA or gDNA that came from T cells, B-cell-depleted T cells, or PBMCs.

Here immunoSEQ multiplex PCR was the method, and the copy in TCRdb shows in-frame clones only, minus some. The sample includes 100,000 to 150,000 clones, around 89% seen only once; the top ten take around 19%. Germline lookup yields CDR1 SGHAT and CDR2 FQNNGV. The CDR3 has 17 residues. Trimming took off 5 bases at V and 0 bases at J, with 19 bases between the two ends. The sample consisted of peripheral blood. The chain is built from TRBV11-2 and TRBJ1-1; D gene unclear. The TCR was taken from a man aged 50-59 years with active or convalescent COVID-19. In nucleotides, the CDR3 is TGTGCCAGCAGCCGAGGGTCACAGAATGTCATGAACACTGAAGCTTTCTTT. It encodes CASSRGSQNVMNTEAFF.